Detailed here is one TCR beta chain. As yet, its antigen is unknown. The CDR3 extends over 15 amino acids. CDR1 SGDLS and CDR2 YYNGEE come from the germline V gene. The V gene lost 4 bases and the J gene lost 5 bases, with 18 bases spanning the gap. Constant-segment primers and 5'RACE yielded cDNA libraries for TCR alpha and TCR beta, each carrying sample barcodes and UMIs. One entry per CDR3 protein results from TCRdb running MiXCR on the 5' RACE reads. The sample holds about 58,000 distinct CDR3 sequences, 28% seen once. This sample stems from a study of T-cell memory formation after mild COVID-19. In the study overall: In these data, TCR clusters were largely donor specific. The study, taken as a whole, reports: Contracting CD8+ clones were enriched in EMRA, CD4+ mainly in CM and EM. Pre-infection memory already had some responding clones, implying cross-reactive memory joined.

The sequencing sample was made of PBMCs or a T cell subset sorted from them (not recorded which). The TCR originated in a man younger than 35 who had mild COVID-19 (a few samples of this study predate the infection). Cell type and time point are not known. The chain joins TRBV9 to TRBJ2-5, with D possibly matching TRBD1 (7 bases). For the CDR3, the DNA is TGTGCCAGCAGCCGATCAGGGGGGCGTCGGGAGACCCAGTACTTC. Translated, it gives CASSRSGGRRETQYF.